The TCR beta chain under discussion was sequenced for a study of tumor-infiltrating lymphocytes in primary liver carcinoma. Study outcomes and limitations: The 250 largest clones made up significantly more of tumor than blood repertoires (p = 0.039).

The CDR3 contains 16 residues. The germline V gene encodes CDR1 MNHNS and CDR2 SASEGT. Losses at the gene ends were 9 bases for V and 4 bases for J; bases not matched to a gene: 13. Taking about 19-31 mg of unsorted bulk tissue, the authors co-extracted RNA and DNA. Treatment-naive at the time, the patients had chronic HBV infection. A remark on this clonotype: Its antigen is not known.

A primer matching the constant region was used to make TCR beta cDNA from approximately 520 ng of total RNA. Modified slightly, ARM-PCR produced TCR beta libraries over three nested multiplex PCR rounds. The first two PCR rounds used TRBV1-TRBV30 forward primers with a C-beta reverse primer, around 10 cycles each. TCRdb called the multiplex PCR reads again in MiXCR, with one record for every CDR3 protein. Of fewer than 90,000 distinct CDR3 sequences detected, 72% appear once; the ten largest clones hold 15% to 20%. This chain links TRBV6-1 with TRBJ2-1; 9 positions agree with TRBD1. The TCR sequence derives from a man aged 35 to 55 with primary liver carcinoma and hepatitis B virus infection. The specimen sequenced was liver tumor tissue from sampling region 1. Subset given: tumor region T1, superior pole. In nucleotides, the CDR3 is TGTGCCAGACGTGCGCACCGGGACAGGGCGTACAATGAGCAGTTCTTC. It translates to CARRAHRDRAYNEQFF.